This T cell receptor (beta chain) was recorded in a study of T cells in Graves' hyperthyroidism and ophthalmopathy. Study context: Specimen type is peripheral blood, collected at initial diagnosis prior to any treatment.

Amplification of TCR beta CDR3 regions used RNA as the template. In the first-round RT-PCR of the TCR CDR3, the HTBI primer set was used. MiXCR, run by TCRdb on the multiplex PCR reads, gives a single entry per CDR3 protein. The repertoire includes roughly 550,000 distinct CDR3 sequences, roughly a sixth of them detected once, and approximately 30% sits in the top ten. This clonotype was seen many times. The antigen is undetermined. Diagnostic decisions used clinical symptoms, serum thyroxine and TRAb, thyroid ultrasound and orbital computed tomography. Study outcomes and limitations: Researchers found most expanded thyroid clonotypes above 0.001 in blood as well.

Germline loops: CDR1 MDHEN, CDR2 SYDVKM. The V end lost 5 bases, the J end lost 5 bases, and 13 bases lay between the germline ends. This CDR3 region has 13 residues. This clonotype was sampled from a woman aged 25 to 39 with Graves' ophthalmopathy. The chain links TRBV28 to TRBJ2-7; possibly TRBD2 for D (5 bases). The specimen was blood. The CDR3 is CASSPGVMDEQYF. The CDR3 nucleotides are TGTGCCAGCAGTCCCGGGGTGATGGACGAGCAGTACTTC.